This paragraph reports one T cell receptor beta chain. The CDR3 totals 13 residues. In germline, CDR1 is SGHAT, CDR2 FQNNGV. Between the trimmed V and J ends, which lost 7 bases and 4 bases, there was a span of 13 bases. These data are taken from a study of cytomegalovirus exposure and HLA in healthy donors. Study-level information: The approximately 130 validation repertoires were reported in a later analysis to have been generated on the same platform as the approximately 600 first-cohort repertoires.

Only in-frame clones appear in the TCRdb table, and some are missing; sequencing was by immunoSEQ multiplex PCR. The sample has under 95,000 clones, approximately 94% seen once. The rearrangement links TRBV11-2 to TRBJ1-2; D gene ambiguous. The sequence was collected from a woman younger than 35 in good health and CMV-seropositive. Sequenced input: PBMCs. The CDR3 region is CASTESGLYGYTF. The CDR3 region has the DNA TGTGCCAGCACCGAATCAGGACTCTATGGCTACACCTTC. The full variable domain, its missing parts supplied by reference TRBV11-2 and TRBJ1-2, is EAGVAQSPRYKIIEKRQSVAFWCNPISGHATLYWYQQILGQGPKLLIQFQNNGVVDDSQLPKDRFSAERLKGVDSTLKIQPAKLEDSAVYLCASTESGLYGYTFGSGTRLTVV.